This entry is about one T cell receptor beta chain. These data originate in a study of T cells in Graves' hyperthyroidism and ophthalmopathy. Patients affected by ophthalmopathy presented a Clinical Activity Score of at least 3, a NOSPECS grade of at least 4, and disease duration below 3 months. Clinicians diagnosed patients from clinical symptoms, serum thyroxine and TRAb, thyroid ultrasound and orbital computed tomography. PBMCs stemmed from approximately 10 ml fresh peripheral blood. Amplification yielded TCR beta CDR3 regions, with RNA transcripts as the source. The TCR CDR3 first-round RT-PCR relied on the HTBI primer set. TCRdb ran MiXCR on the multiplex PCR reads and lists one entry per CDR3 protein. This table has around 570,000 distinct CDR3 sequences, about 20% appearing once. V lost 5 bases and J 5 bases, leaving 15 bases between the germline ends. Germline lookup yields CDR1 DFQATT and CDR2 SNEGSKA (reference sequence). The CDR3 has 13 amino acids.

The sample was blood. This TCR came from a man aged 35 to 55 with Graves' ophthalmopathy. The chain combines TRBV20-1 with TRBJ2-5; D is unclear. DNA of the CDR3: TGCAGTGCTCAGGTACCGGGTAAGGAGACCCAGTACTTC. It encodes CSAQVPGKETQYF.